This record looks at one TCR beta chain sequence and its context. What it binds is unknown. Time point reported: newly diagnosed, previously untreated cHL patient sample. Thawed PBMCs yielded CD4+ T cells through magnetic negative selection. As a comparison, the study used PBMCs from newly diagnosed, untreated classical Hodgkin lymphoma. This record belongs to a study of PD-1 blockade in classical Hodgkin lymphoma. General study findings and limits: Repertoires differed for reasons still undefined, possibly disease activity or prior therapy. Relapsed/refractory patients reportedly had the lowest baseline TCR diversity, below newly diagnosed patients, who were below healthy donors.

The CDR3 has 18 residues. Germline CDR1 and CDR2: SGHTA and FQGTGA. V shed 6 bases and J 0 bases; nucleotides not matched to a gene: 13. Sequenced by immunoSEQ multiplex PCR; TCRdb stores in-frame clones only, minus some. The sample records about 36,000 clones, approximately 90% being singletons. The chain links TRBV7-3 to TRBJ2-3, with TRBD2 identical over 9 bases. Sequencing was carried out using CD4+ T cells from blood. The TCR comes from a human donor with classical Hodgkin lymphoma. The CDR3 spells CASRPRGGSGGSTDTQYF. The CDR3 coding sequence is TGTGCCAGCAGACCAAGAGGGGGTAGCGGGGGTAGCACAGATACGCAGTATTTT.